These 25 T cell receptor beta chains originate from one sample sequenced in a study of cytomegalovirus exposure and HLA in healthy donors (TCRdb year 2017). The receptor library was made with the immunoSEQ multiplex PCR assay. For the multiplex PCR, a mixture combining 60 forward primers for TCR Vbeta segments and 13 reverse primers for TCR Jbeta segments was used. The table comes from immuneACCESS by way of TCRdb, which keeps in-frame sequences with V and J called. Part of the clones is missing from these tables; in studies checked, under half for an unresolved V gene and the rest for unknown reasons. This sample lists about 140,000 clones; around 80% were detected once. The top ten clones comprise 1% to 1.5% of the sample. Sequenced input: PBMCs. The receptors here all came from a male donor in good health and CMV-seropositive.

V usage is TRBV21-1 and J usage is TRBJ2-7; TRBD1, the D gene given by the table, was not confirmed from the DNA. TRBV21-1 represents a pseudogene. This CDR3 spans 15 amino acids. The CDR3 DNA is TGTGCCAGCAGCCACGCGCAGGATTTGGGTAACGAGCAGTACTTC. This sequence encodes CASSHAQDLGNEQYF.

V gene TRBV9 combines with J gene TRBJ1-4; D gene ambiguous. The CDR3 sequence is 15 residues long. V lost 2 bases to trimming and J lost 5 bases, with 13 bases between them. Germline lookup yields CDR1 SGDLS and CDR2 YYNGEE. This chain's CDR3 is CASSVAGTRNEKLFF. CDR3 nucleotide sequence: TGTGCCAGCAGCGTGGCGGGAACTAGGAATGAAAAACTGTTTTTT.

This chain connects TRBV19 to TRBJ1-3; 7 nucleotides align to TRBD1. CDR1 and CDR2 (germline): LNHDA, SQIVND (reference sequence). This CDR3 has 14 residues. V dropped 10 bases and J dropped 0; count of bases not matched to a gene: 6. CDR3 loop: CATSRGRSGNTIYF. DNA of the CDR3: TGTGCCACTTCAAGGGGGCGCTCTGGAAACACCATATATTTT. The entire variable domain, with the rest obtained from reference TRBV19 and TRBJ1-3, is as follows: DGGITQSPKYLFRKEGQNVTLSCEQNLNHDAMYWYRQDPGQGLRLIYYSQIVNDFQKGDIAEGYSVSREKKESFPLTVTSAQKNPTAFYLCATSRGRSGNTIYFGEGSWLTVV.

This clone was detected only a few times. The CDR3 nucleotides are TGTGCCTGGAGTGCCTGGGACAGGGTAAACACCATATATTTT. Protein sequence: CAWSAWDRVNTIYF. The chain links TRBV30 to TRBJ1-3, with 9 bases matching TRBD1. Germline trimming cut 1 base from V and 6 bases from J; bases unmatched to any gene: 4. Germline CDR1 reads GTSNPN; CDR2 reads SVGIG (reference sequence). This CDR3 has 14 residues.

On this clone itself: Other DNA variants within this sample encode the same CDR3. The chain uses TRBV4-1 and TRBJ2-1; the D is unclear. Trimming took off 1 base at V and 1 base at J, with 11 bases between the two ends. In germline, CDR1 is MGHRA, CDR2 YSYEKL. This CDR3 comprises 16 residues. CDR3 in DNA: TGCGCCAGCAGCCAAGTTGACATCCTATCCTACAATGAGCAGTTCTTC. Its protein is CASSQVDILSYNEQFF.

The CDR3 bases are TGTGCCAGCAGCCAAAGGGGGCACACCGGGGAGCTGTTTTTT. Amino acid sequence: CASSQRGHTGELFF. The chain is built from TRBV11-3 and TRBJ2-2; 7 nucleotides agree with TRBD1. The V gene end was trimmed by 5 bases and the J gene end by 3 bases; junction bases not matched to a gene: 3. CDR1 SGHNT and CDR2 YENEEA come from the germline V gene. The CDR3 loop spans 14 amino acids.

V is TRBV4-2 and J is TRBJ1-2; D is unclear. Between the trimmed V and J ends, which lost 0 bases and 7 bases, there was a span of 9 bases. CDR3 size: 13 residues. The germline V gene encodes CDR1 LGHNA and CDR2 YNFKEQ. CDR3 DNA: TGTGCCAGCAGCCAAGATATGAAAGCTGGCTACACCTTC. The encoded protein is CASSQDMKAGYTF.

The V call is TRBV9, the J call TRBJ1-1, with no clear D. The CDR3 is 15 amino acids. Deletions cut 0 bases from V and 1 base from J, with 10 bases between. Germline-derived CDR1 and CDR2 are SGDLS and YYNGEE. Here the CDR3 DNA reads TGTGCCAGCAGCGTAGATGATGCGCAGAACACTGAAGCTTTCTTT. Protein sequence: CASSVDDAQNTEAFF.

The count of this clone is one. The CDR3: CASSLAGGVEAFF. As DNA, the CDR3 is TGTGCCAGCAGCTTAGCAGGGGGCGTTGAGGCTTTCTTT. The V and J genes are TRBV7-2 and TRBJ1-1; 7 positions match TRBD1. The CDR3 has 13 amino acids. Germline V gives CDR1 SGHTA, CDR2 FQGNSA. The V segment lost 0 bases and the J segment 11 bases; nucleotides outside the gene matches: 6.

V gene TRBV11-2 combines with J gene TRBJ1-5; 9 positions match TRBD1. The CDR3 length is 17 residues. Germline trimming cut 6 bases from V and 3 bases from J; bases unmatched to any gene: 12. The germline V gene has CDR1 SGHAT and CDR2 FQNNGV. Written as DNA, the CDR3 is TGTGCCAGCAGTTCGTCCCGGGACAGGGCGAACAATCAGCCCCAGCATTTT. Translated, it gives CASSSSRDRANNQPQHF.

This clone was seen only a few times. This rearrangement joins TRBV6-6 to TRBJ2-6; D is unresolved. Germline V gene sequence: CDR1 MNHNY, CDR2 SVGAGI (reference sequence). The CDR3 contains 13 residues. V was clipped by 5 bases and J by 2 bases, with 4 bases between them. The CDR3 sequence is CASSLPGANVLTF. For the CDR3, the DNA is TGTGCCAGCAGTCTCCCTGGGGCCAACGTCCTGACTTTC.

This chain joins TRBV4-1 and TRBJ1-1, with TRBD1 matching 10 bases. The junction had 7 bases not matched to a gene; V was cut back by 4 bases and J by 8 bases. CDR1 MGHRA and CDR2 YSYEKL come from the germline V gene. The CDR3 covers 14 residues. This CDR3 reads CASSLGQGGLEAFF. CDR3 nucleotides: TGCGCCAGCAGCCTAGGACAGGGGGGGTTGGAAGCTTTCTTT.

This clone has just a few counts. Other DNA variants within this sample encode the same CDR3. The CDR3 DNA sequence: TGTGCCAGCAGTTACGGGGCAGACTATGGCTACACCTTC. Translated, it gives CASSYGADYGYTF. The chain is built from TRBV6-5 and TRBJ1-2; the D gene is possibly TRBD1 (5 bases). The CDR3 has 13 amino acids. CDR1 and CDR2 (germline): MNHEY, SVGAGI. V was clipped by 2 bases and J by 3 bases, with 7 bases between them.

V usage is TRBV4-1 and J usage is TRBJ2-4; 12 positions agree with TRBD2. V lost 1 base, J lost 0 bases, and 4 bases stayed unmatched. Per germline, CDR1 MGHRA and CDR2 YSYEKL. CDR3 length: 18 amino acids. The DNA for the CDR3 is TGCGCCAGCAGCCAAGGACTAGCGGGGGCCTTAGCCAAAAACATTCAGTACTTC. Translating it yields CASSQGLAGALAKNIQYF.

The J gene is TRBJ1-1, the V gene TRBV5-6; D is perhaps TRBD1 (6 bases). The germline V gene encodes CDR1 SGHDT and CDR2 YYEEEE. The CDR3 has 13 amino acids. V shed 3 bases and J shed 4 bases, with 10 bases lying between them. The CDR3: CASSYRERTEAFF. DNA for the CDR3: TGTGCCAGCAGCTACAGGGAACGCACTGAAGCTTTCTTT.

This sequence joins TRBV6-5 and TRBJ2-7; D remains unclear. CDR1 MNHEY and CDR2 SVGAGI come from the germline V gene. Trimming stripped 0 bases from V and 2 bases from J, with 11 bases between. The CDR3 is 15 amino acids. CDR3 nucleotide sequence: TGTGCCAGCAGTTACTCTGGGCCCCAGCCCTACGAGCAGTACTTC. This sequence encodes CASSYSGPQPYEQYF.

This chain joins TRBV5-1 and TRBJ2-7; maybe TRBD2 (6 bases). The CDR3 has 14 amino acids. V was shortened by 0 bases and J by 1 base, with 8 bases between the two germline ends. In germline, CDR1 is SGHRS, CDR2 YFSETQ. The CDR3 region is CASSLGEVSYEQYF. In DNA, the CDR3 is TGCGCCAGCAGCTTGGGGGAGGTTTCCTACGAGCAGTACTTC.

Only one count was recorded for this clone. The V and J genes are TRBV15 and TRBJ1-4; no clear D gene. With 1 base removed from V and 0 bases from J, the gap between germline ends came to 9 bases. Germline V lookup: CDR1 LNHNV, CDR2 YYDKDF (reference sequence). The CDR3 contains 16 residues. CDR3 sequence reads: CATSRVTGATNEKLFF. DNA of the CDR3: TGTGCCACCAGCAGAGTCACCGGGGCAACTAATGAAAAACTGTTTTTT. Full variable domain (remainder filled in from reference TRBV15 and TRBJ1-4): DAMVIQNPRYQVTQFGKPVTLSCSQTLNHNVMYWYQQKSSQAPKLLFHYYDKDFNNEADTPDNFQSRRPNTSFCFLDIRSPGLGDTAMYLCATSRVTGATNEKLFFGSGTQLSVL.

This clone has just one count. This chain uses TRBV6-5 with TRBJ2-2, with D perhaps matching TRBD2 (5 bases). Germline V gives CDR1 MNHEY, CDR2 SVGAGI. CDR3 length: 14 amino acids. The V end lost 0 bases, the J end lost 5 bases, and 7 bases lay between the germline ends. CDR3 loop: CASSYSRLTGELFF. CDR3 coding DNA: TGTGCCAGCAGTTACTCTCGACTAACCGGGGAGCTGTTTTTT.

The chain links TRBV14 to TRBJ2-7; the match to TRBD2 covers 8 bases. This CDR3 has 15 amino acids. Germline CDR1 and CDR2: SGHDN and FVKESK. J gave up 3 bases and V 6 bases, and 10 bases lay outside the gene matches. The CDR3, as DNA: TGTGCCAGCAGTTTACCGGGACTAGATAACTACGAGCAGTACTTC. It yields the protein CASSLPGLDNYEQYF.

This clone has a handful of counts. This chain links TRBV18 with TRBJ2-1; TRBD2 aligns across 15 bases. The V and J ends lost 3 bases and 9 bases, in that order; junction bases with no gene match: 6. The CDR3 runs 16 residues. The germline CDR1 and CDR2 sequences are KGHSH and LQKENI. The CDR3: CASSPPGLAGGGEQFF. The CDR3 DNA sequence: TGTGCCAGCTCACCCCCGGGACTAGCGGGAGGAGGTGAGCAGTTCTTC. The full variable domain, rest sourced from reference TRBV18 and TRBJ2-1, is NAGVMQNPRHLVRRRGQEARLRCSPMKGHSHVYWYRQLPEEGLKFMVYLQKENIIDESGMPKERFSAEFPKEGPSILRIQQVVRGDSAAYFCASSPPGLAGGGEQFFGPGTRLTVL.

The V gene is TRBV7-2, the J gene TRBJ2-2; D possibly corresponds to TRBD1 (6 bases). CDR1 is SGHTA, CDR2 FQGNSA, per germline. Between the trimmed V and J ends, which lost 5 bases and 6 bases, there was a span of 7 bases. This CDR3 is built from 12 residues. The CDR3 sequence is CASSDRSGELFF. In DNA, the CDR3 is TGTGCCAGCAGCGACAGGTCCGGGGAGCTGTTTTTT.

V gene TRBV19 combines with J gene TRBJ2-1; 8 bases are a match to TRBD2. Germline loops: CDR1 LNHDA, CDR2 SQIVND (reference sequence). The CDR3 contains 16 residues. The J segment lost 8 bases and the V segment lost 3 bases, leaving 12 bases of the junction unmatched. CDR3 DNA: TGTGCCAGTAGTATCTTCGGTGCGGGAGGACCCGATGAGCAGTTCTTC. The encoded protein is CASSIFGAGGPDEQFF.

The genes are TRBV29-1 and TRBJ2-1; tentative D call: TRBD2 (5 bases). Trimming shortened V by 7 bases and J by 8 bases, and 9 bases separated the two germline ends. Per the germline V gene, CDR1 is SQVTM and CDR2 is ANQGSEA. CDR3 size: 10 residues. CDR3 loop: CSDGDHEQFF. Written as DNA, the CDR3 is TGCAGCGACGGGGATCATGAGCAGTTCTTC.

The chain employs TRBV6-5 and TRBJ2-7; D gene unclear. The V and J ends lost 4 bases and 3 bases respectively, with 10 bases between them. The CDR3 contains 13 residues. The germline gives CDR1 MNHEY, CDR2 SVGAGI. The CDR3 bases are TGTGCCAGCAGTTCCGATACATACTACGAGCAGTACTTC. Translated: CASSSDTYYEQYF.